This TCR beta chain is from a study of blood T cell repertoires in COVID-19 (dated by TCRdb to 2018 to 2021). Some background on the complete study: Samples covering the acute and convalescent phases of COVID-19 were provided by collaborators in the United States, Italy and Spain. The prospective study material was composed of cDNA or gDNA derived from T cells, B-cell-depleted T cells, or PBMCs. Subjects who had been exposed to COVID-19, were actively infected with it, or had recovered from it provided the deeply sampled blood TCRbeta repertoires that made up the dataset. A freely available public database, intended as a resource for researchers studying the immune response to SARS-CoV-2, is where the repertoires were released. The samples were drawn from the first 160 participants of the ongoing ImmuneRACE study and from 1,254 subjects provided by 6 global collaborators. Sample metadata almost always included a de-identified subject ID, COVID-19 status, age in years and sex. Where HLA class I and class II types were available, the types were taken from metadata supplied by the sample provider, not from assay-based typing.

What the research found in general, with its limitations: The amount of clinical and demographic metadata varied by source and participant and was provided uncurated.

With respect to this clone: Its antigen remains unidentified. No base qualities exist here, and no much larger clone lies one base off it.

One collaborating source in Seattle enrolled patients while the patients were actively infected and followed the patients over time throughout the course of disease. The collaborating institutions used their own protocols to collect whole blood in K2EDTA tubes. For TCRbeta analysis, collaborators shipped samples in one of three forms: frozen whole blood, isolated PBMCs, or DNA extracted from either of those sample types. The immunoSEQ Assay, a bias-controlled multiplex PCR, was used to amplify TCRbeta CDR3 regions from genomic DNA. The published analysis was carried out like this. The number of nucleated cells in each sample was estimated by amplification of reference gene primers within the assay. Sequence reads were collapsed and filtered to measure the absolute abundance of every unique TCRbeta CDR3 rearrangement. For each sample, productive Simpson clonality was calculated as the square root of Simpson's diversity index over productive rearrangements. This is the immuneACCESS table as TCRdb keeps it, with only in-frame sequences that have V and J called. A part of the clones is gone; compared with another copy, unresolved V genes explain less than half, and the rest is unexplained. V and J calls and clone size are those listed in that table; D and trimming were worked out from the DNA. Counted in this sample were 350,000 or so clones; approximately 90% of them appeared once. Jointly, the top ten make up 1.5% to 2% of the sample.

Taken from the germline V gene, the CDR1 and CDR2 loops are SGHTA and FQGNSA. Measured from the cysteine to the phenylalanine, the CDR3 is 14 residues long. Of all the DNA, just the CDR3 is kept, 42 bases in frame from base 1. V and J are truncated by 6 bases and 4 bases respectively, leaving an intervening sequence of 13 bases. Sequenced material: peripheral blood. This clonotype originated in a woman aged 30 to 39 with COVID-19, enrolled during active disease. Recombination joined TRBV7-2 with TRBJ1-3; the D gene identity is not certain. At the DNA level, the sequence is TGTGCCAGCAGGAAAAGGGAGGCGGGAAACACCATATATTTT. Its coded protein is CASRKREAGNTIYF.